Listed below are T cell receptor beta chains from one sample, sequenced in a study of OX40 agonist ivuxolimab in advanced cancers. Data came from immunoSEQ multiplex PCR; TCRdb stores just in-frame clones and leaves some out. The sample includes 150,000 to 180,000 clones, roughly 92% of them seen just once. This sample comprised CD4+ or CD8+ T cells sorted from blood, obtained in a trial of the OX40 agonist ivuxolimab. The receptor set was obtained from an adult with an advanced solid tumor such as melanoma, head and neck, liver or kidney cancer. CDR3s leave out the opening cysteine and the closing phenylalanine or tryptophan. Where a row states a size, it is once, few, many or the class of an expanded clone; other rows omit it.

abundance: -; v_gene: TRBV7-2; j_gene: TRBJ2-3; CDR3aa: ASSRGQGGDTQY
abundance: -; v_gene: TRBV27; j_gene: TRBJ2-1; CDR3aa: ASSLRPASGTSSNNEQF
abundance: -; v_gene: TRBV6-5; j_gene: TRBJ2-1; CDR3aa: ASKLRGDNEQF
abundance: -; v_gene: TRBV28; j_gene: TRBJ2-7; CDR3aa: ASSVSYEQY
abundance: -; v_gene: TRBV18; j_gene: TRBJ1-6; CDR3aa: ASSRDSISPLH
abundance: -; v_gene: TRBV27; j_gene: TRBJ2-5; CDR3aa: ASSVDRGYETQY
abundance: -; v_gene: TRBV28; j_gene: TRBJ1-2; CDR3aa: ASRPGPIYGYT
abundance: -; v_gene: TRBV6-5; j_gene: TRBJ2-3; CDR3aa: ASSYSGDTQY
abundance: -; v_gene: TRBV5-1; j_gene: TRBJ2-1; CDR3aa: ASSLVGGTTYNEQF
abundance: -; v_gene: TRBV6-5; j_gene: TRBJ1-3; CDR3aa: ASSAQGFGNTIY
abundance: -; v_gene: TRBV27; j_gene: TRBJ1-1; CDR3aa: ASSPRPGGGSDTEAF
abundance: -; v_gene: TRBV2; j_gene: TRBJ2-5; CDR3aa: ASRRGQLIETQY
abundance: -; v_gene: TRBV7-8; j_gene: TRBJ1-1; CDR3aa: ASSKNTEAF
abundance: few; v_gene: TRBV11-3; j_gene: TRBJ2-7; CDR3aa: ASSFSAGYEQY
abundance: -; v_gene: TRBV2; j_gene: TRBJ2-2; CDR3aa: ASSSSGLAGLTGELF
abundance: -; v_gene: TRBV19; j_gene: TRBJ1-2; CDR3aa: ASSPSRGTGNGYT
abundance: -; v_gene: TRBV29-1; j_gene: TRBJ2-5; CDR3aa: SVAGETQY
abundance: -; v_gene: TRBV7-2; j_gene: TRBJ1-1; CDR3aa: ASSLVYRVEDTEAF
abundance: -; v_gene: TRBV28; j_gene: TRBJ2-7; CDR3aa: ASSFGLAGNYEQY
abundance: -; v_gene: TRBV13; j_gene: TRBJ2-7; CDR3aa: ASAPGKSRPYEQY
abundance: once; v_gene: TRBV19; j_gene: TRBJ1-1; CDR3aa: ASKMAPGVGTEAF
abundance: -; v_gene: TRBV10-1; j_gene: TRBJ2-7; CDR3aa: ASRVVLSDSAVYEQY
abundance: -; v_gene: TRBV15; j_gene: TRBJ2-3; CDR3aa: ATSRDLAGTTDTQY
abundance: -; v_gene: TRBV10-1; j_gene: TRBJ2-2; CDR3aa: ASTSGQGTGELF
abundance: -; v_gene: TRBV6-4; j_gene: TRBJ2-7; CDR3aa: ASSGRQGEEQY
abundance: -; v_gene: TRBV12-5; j_gene: TRBJ1-5; CDR3aa: ASGLETNQPQH
abundance: -; v_gene: TRBV7-2; j_gene: TRBJ1-4; CDR3aa: ASSLQGSTNEKLF
abundance: -; v_gene: TRBV5-4; j_gene: TRBJ2-7; CDR3aa: ASSTPGQGPLGQY
abundance: once; v_gene: TRBV5-8; j_gene: TRBJ2-5; CDR3aa: ASSLEGPAQY
abundance: -; v_gene: TRBV7-9; j_gene: TRBJ2-1; CDR3aa: ASSLGSRGASYNEQF
abundance: -; v_gene: TRBV28; j_gene: TRBJ1-4; CDR3aa: ASSSARRLPNEKLF
abundance: -; v_gene: TRBV19; j_gene: TRBJ1-5; CDR3aa: ASTPRGVPLSNQPQH
abundance: -; v_gene: TRBV7-2; j_gene: TRBJ1-2; CDR3aa: ASSLAVGQTNYGYT
abundance: once; v_gene: TRBV6-5; j_gene: TRBJ2-2; CDR3aa: ASRGLINTGELF
abundance: -; v_gene: TRBV5-1; j_gene: TRBJ1-1; CDR3aa: ASSYGQTNTEAF
abundance: -; v_gene: TRBV7-9; j_gene: TRBJ2-5; CDR3aa: ASSLVALAGETQY
abundance: -; v_gene: TRBV11-3; j_gene: TRBJ1-2; CDR3aa: ASSEGPQSSGYT
abundance: -; v_gene: TRBV19; j_gene: TRBJ1-6; CDR3aa: ASRGQGTSSYNSPLH
abundance: -; v_gene: TRBV7-2; j_gene: TRBJ2-7; CDR3aa: ASSLVSGGAYEQY
abundance: once; v_gene: TRBV13; j_gene: TRBJ2-2; CDR3aa: ASSLSGRYTGELF
abundance: -; v_gene: TRBV19; j_gene: TRBJ1-4; CDR3aa: ASSPRSLNEKLF
abundance: -; v_gene: TRBV7-9; j_gene: TRBJ2-3; CDR3aa: ASSLTQSTDTQY
abundance: -; v_gene: TRBV11-2; j_gene: TRBJ2-3; CDR3aa: ASSLPGQVGTDTQY
abundance: -; v_gene: TRBV7-7; j_gene: TRBJ2-5; CDR3aa: ASSLGPQETQY
abundance: once; v_gene: TRBV6-5; j_gene: TRBJ1-1; CDR3aa: ASSYSVGGTEAF